This T cell receptor (beta chain) was sequenced in a study of blood T cells in healthy people across ages. CDR1 and CDR2 (germline): DFQATT, SNEGSKA (reference sequence). V lost 2 bases to trimming and J lost 1 base, with 2 bases between them. The CDR3 extends over 11 amino acids. PCR was performed a second time for roughly 7 to 12 cycles using a sample-barcoded 5' primer and a J-beta primer mix. TCRdb re-analysed the 5' RACE reads in MiXCR, keeping a single row per CDR3 protein. Of 700,000 to 1,000,000 distinct CDR3 sequences listed, roughly 44% are singletons. This clonotype came up many times. The sequenced sample was blood. The chain combines TRBV20-1 with TRBJ2-5; no firm D call. The receptor was derived from a man in his 60s in good health. CDR3 nucleotides: TGCAGTGCTAGAACCCAAGAGACCCAGTACTTC. Its translation: CSARTQETQYF.